This TCR beta chain came from a study of coeliac disease. Overall study context: Disease groups: newly diagnosed active, refractory type I, gluten-free-diet controlled. The study queried TRBV7-2 bias without high-resolution HLA data. Broader study findings: In active celiac disease, intraepithelial and lamina propria TRB and TRG repertoires were less clonal than controls. TRB repertoires were largely private, with most amino acid sequences found in only one sample.

CDR1 SGHTA and CDR2 FQGNSA come from the germline V gene. V shed 5 bases and J shed 0 bases, with 16 bases lying between them. The CDR3 contains 16 residues. The table came from immunoSEQ multiplex PCR; TCRdb's copy has only in-frame clones and leaves some out. Found here are around 3,600 clones, roughly 70% of them singletons; the top ten hold around 5.7%. Concerning this clone itself: The antigen is unknown.

One frozen roughly 510,000-cell aliquot per fraction was sequenced. The sample comprised intraepithelial lymphocytes from the gut. This chain uses TRBV7-2 with TRBJ1-1, with D maybe TRBD1 (5 bases). This clonotype originated in a woman in her fifties or sixties with active celiac disease. CDR3 in DNA: TGTGCCAGCAGCCCCGGGACTCGTGTCATGAACACTGAAGCTTTCTTT. Translation gives CASSPGTRVMNTEAFF.